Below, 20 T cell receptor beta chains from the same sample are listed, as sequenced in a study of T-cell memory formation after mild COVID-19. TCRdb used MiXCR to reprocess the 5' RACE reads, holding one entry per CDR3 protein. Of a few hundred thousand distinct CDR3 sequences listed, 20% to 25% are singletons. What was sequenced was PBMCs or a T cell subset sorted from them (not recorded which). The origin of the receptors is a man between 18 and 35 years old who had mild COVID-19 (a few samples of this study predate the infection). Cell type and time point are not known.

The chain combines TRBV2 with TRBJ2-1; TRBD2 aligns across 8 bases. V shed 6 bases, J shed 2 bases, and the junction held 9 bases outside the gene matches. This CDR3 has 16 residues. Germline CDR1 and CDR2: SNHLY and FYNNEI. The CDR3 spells CASSPKAGAPYNEQFF. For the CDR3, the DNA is TGTGCCAGCAGCCCGAAAGCGGGGGCCCCCTACAATGAGCAGTTCTTC.

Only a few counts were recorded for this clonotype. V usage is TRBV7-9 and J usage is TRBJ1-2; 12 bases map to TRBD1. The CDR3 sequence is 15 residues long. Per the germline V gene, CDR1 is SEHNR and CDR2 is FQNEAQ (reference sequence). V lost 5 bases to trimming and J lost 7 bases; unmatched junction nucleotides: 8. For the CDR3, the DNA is TGTGCCAGCAGCAATACCGGGACAGGGGGCGCTGGCTACACCTTC. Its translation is CASSNTGTGGAGYTF.

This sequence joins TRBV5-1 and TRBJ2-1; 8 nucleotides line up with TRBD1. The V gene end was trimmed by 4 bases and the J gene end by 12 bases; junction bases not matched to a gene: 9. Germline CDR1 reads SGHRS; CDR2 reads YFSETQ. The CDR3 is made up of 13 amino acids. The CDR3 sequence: CASSQTQGAWQFF. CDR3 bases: TGCGCCAGCAGCCAGACTCAGGGGGCTTGGCAGTTCTTC.

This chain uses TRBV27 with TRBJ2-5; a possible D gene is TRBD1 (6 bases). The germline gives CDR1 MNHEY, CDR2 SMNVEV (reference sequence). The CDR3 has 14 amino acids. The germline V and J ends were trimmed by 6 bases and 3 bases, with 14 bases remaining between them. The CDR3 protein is CASRPYRAEETQYF. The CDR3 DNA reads TGTGCCAGCAGACCTTACAGGGCCGAAGAGACCCAGTACTTC.

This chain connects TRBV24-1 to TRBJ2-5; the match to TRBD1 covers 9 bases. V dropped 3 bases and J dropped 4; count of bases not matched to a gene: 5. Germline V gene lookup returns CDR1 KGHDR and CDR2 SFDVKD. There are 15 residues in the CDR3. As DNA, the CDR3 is TGTGCCACCAGTGATCCTGACAGGGGGGCAGAGACCCAGTACTTC. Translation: CATSDPDRGAETQYF.

The CDR3: CASSHYSGANVLTF. Here the CDR3 DNA reads TGCGCCAGCAGCCATTACTCTGGGGCCAACGTCCTGACTTTC. The chain has TRBV4-3 and TRBJ2-6; D uncertain. Deletions cut 3 bases from V and 0 bases from J, with 3 bases between. This CDR3 contains 14 residues. Germline CDR1 reads LGHNA; CDR2 reads YSLEER.

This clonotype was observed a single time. In nucleotides, the CDR3 is TGTGCCACCAGCAGAGTTGCAGGGGGGGAGGGACAAGAGACCCAGTACTTC. Translated: CATSRVAGGEGQETQYF. The genes are TRBV15 and TRBJ2-5; D may correspond to TRBD1 or TRBD2 (7 bases each). Germline loops: CDR1 LNHNV, CDR2 YYDKDF (reference sequence). CDR3 length equals 17 residues. Trimming cost V 1 base and J 2 bases, with 17 bases left between them.

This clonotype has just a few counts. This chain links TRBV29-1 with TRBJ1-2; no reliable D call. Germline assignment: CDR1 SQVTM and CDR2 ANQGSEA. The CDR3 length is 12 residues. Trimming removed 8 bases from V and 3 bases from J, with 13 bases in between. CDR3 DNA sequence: TGCAGCCATGAGGTCCAGGACTATGGCTACACCTTC. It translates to CSHEVQDYGYTF.

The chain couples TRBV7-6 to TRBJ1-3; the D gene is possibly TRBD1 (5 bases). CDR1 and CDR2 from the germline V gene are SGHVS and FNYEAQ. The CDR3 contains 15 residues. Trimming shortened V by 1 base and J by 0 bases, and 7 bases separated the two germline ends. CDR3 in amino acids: CASSLGGSSGNTIYF. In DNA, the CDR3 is TGTGCCAGCAGCTTAGGGGGGAGCTCTGGAAACACCATATATTTT.

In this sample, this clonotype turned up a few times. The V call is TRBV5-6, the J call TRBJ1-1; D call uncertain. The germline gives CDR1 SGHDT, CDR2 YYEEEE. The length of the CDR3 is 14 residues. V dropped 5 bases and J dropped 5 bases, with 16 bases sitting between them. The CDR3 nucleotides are TGTGCCAGCAGGGAGTGGCCGGGAGATACTGAAGCTTTCTTT. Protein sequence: CASREWPGDTEAFF. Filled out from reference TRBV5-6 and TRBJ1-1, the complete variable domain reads DAGVTQSPTHLIKTRGQQVTLRCSPKSGHDTVSWYQQALGQGPQFIFQYYEEEERQRGNFPDRFSGHQFPNYSSELNVNALLLGDSALYLCASREWPGDTEAFFGQGTRLTVV.

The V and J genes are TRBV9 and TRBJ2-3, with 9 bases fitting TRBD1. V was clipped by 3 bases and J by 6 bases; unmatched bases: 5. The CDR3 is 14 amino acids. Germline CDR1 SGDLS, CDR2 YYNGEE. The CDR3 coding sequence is TGTGCCAGCAGCGCCTGGGACAGGGTGGATACGCAGTATTTT. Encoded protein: CASSAWDRVDTQYF.

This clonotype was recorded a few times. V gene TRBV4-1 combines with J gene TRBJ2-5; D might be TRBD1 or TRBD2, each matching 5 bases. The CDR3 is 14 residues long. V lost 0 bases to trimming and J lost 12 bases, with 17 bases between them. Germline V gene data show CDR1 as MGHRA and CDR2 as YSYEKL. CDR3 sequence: CASSQERAPGRKYF. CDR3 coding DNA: TGCGCCAGCAGCCAAGAAAGGGCACCGGGACGAAAGTACTTC.

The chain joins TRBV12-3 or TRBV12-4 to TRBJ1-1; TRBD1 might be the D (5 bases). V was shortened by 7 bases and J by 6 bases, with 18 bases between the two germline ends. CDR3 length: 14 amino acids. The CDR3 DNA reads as TGTGCCAGCACCCAATGGCAGGGTGGGGCTGAAGCTTTCTTT. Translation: CASTQWQGGAEAFF.

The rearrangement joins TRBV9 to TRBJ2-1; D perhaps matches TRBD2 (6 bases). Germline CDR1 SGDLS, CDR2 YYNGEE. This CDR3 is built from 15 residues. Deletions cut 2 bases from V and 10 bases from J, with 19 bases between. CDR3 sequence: CASSVRTGDLGEQFF. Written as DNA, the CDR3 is TGTGCCAGCAGCGTGAGGACGGGGGATCTGGGGGAGCAGTTCTTC.

Here the CDR3 reads CASNRGTGPSEAFF. In nucleotides, the CDR3 is TGTGCCAGCAATCGTGGAACGGGGCCCAGTGAAGCTTTCTTT. The J gene is TRBJ1-1, the V gene TRBV12-3 or TRBV12-4, with D perhaps TRBD1 (5 bases). This CDR3 is built from 14 residues. The V and J ends lost 7 bases and 7 bases respectively, with 19 bases between them.

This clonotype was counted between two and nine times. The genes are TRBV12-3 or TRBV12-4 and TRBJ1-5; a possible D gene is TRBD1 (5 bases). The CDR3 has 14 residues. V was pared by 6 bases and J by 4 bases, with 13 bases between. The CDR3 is CASRQTVGNQPQHF. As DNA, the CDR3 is TGTGCCAGCAGGCAGACAGTGGGTAATCAGCCCCAGCATTTT.

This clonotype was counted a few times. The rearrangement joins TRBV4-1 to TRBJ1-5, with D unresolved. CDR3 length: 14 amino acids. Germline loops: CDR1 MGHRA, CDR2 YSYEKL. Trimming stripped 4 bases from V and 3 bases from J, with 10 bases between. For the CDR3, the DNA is TGCGCCAGCAGCCCCACAGACTCCAATCAGCCCCAGCATTTT. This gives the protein CASSPTDSNQPQHF.

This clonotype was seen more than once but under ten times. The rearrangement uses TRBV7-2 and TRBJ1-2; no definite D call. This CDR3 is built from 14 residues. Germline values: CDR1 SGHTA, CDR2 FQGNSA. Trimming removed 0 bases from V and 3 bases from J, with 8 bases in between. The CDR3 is CASSLAAVDYGYTF. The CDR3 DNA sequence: TGTGCCAGCAGCTTAGCGGCAGTCGACTATGGCTACACCTTC.

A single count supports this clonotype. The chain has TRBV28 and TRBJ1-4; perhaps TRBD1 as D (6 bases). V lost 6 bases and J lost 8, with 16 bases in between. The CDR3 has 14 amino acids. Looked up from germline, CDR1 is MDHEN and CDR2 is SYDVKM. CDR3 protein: CASSPPGVGEKLFF. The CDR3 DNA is TGTGCCAGCAGCCCCCCAGGGGTGGGAGAAAAACTGTTTTTT.

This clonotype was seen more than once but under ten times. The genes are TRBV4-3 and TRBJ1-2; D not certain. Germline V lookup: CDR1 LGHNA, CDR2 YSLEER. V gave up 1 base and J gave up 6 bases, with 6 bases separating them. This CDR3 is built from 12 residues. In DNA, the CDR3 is TGCGCCAGCAGCCAAGTAGGGCATGGCTACACCTTC. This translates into CASSQVGHGYTF.